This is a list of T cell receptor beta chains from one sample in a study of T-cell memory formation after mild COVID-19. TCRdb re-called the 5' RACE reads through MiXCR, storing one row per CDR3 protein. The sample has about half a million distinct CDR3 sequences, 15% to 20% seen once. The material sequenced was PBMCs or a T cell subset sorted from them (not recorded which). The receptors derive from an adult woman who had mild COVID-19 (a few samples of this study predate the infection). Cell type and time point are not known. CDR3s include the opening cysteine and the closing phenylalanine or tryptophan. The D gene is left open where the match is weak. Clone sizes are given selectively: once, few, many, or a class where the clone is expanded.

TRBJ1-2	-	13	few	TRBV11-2	TGTGCCAGCAGCTTAGGCTTCGTGGATGGCTACACCTTC	CASSLGFVDGYTF
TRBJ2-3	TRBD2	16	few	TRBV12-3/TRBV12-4	TGTGCCAGCAGTCCGGTTAGCGGGAGTAGCACAGATACGCAGTATTTT	CASSPVSGSSTDTQYF
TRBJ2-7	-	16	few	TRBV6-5	TGTGCCAGCAGTTACTCTAAACGGGGGCTCAGGGGCGAGCAGTACTTC	CASSYSKRGLRGEQYF
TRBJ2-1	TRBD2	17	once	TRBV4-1	TGCGCCAGCAGCCAAGTAGGAGCGGGAGGGCCGTACAATGAGCAGTTCTTC	CASSQVGAGGPYNEQFF
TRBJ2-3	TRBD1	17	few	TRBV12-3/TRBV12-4	TGTGCCAGCATCCCATTCGGGACAGGTGGTAGCACAGATACGCAGTATTTT	CASIPFGTGGSTDTQYF
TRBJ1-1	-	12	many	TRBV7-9	TGTGCCAGCAGTTTAGCTGGCACTGAAGCTTTCTTT	CASSLAGTEAFF
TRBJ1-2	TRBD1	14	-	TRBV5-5	TGTGCCAGCAGCTTGGGGCTCGGAGACAGGGTTGAGACCTTC	CASSLGLGDRVETF
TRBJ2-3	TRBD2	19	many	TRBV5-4	TGTGCCAGCAGCTTTGACGTAGCGGGGGGCCGTGTGGACACAGATACGCAGTATTTT	CASSFDVAGGRVDTDTQYF
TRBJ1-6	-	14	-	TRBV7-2	TGTGCCAGCAGCTTAGAACAGGGCTATTCACCCCTCCACTTT	CASSLEQGYSPLHF
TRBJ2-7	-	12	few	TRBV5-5	TGTGCCAGCAGCTCCACGGACTACGGTCAGTACTTC	CASSSTDYGQYF
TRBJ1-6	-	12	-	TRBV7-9	TGTGCAGAGGGCCCAGGAGGGTCACCCCTCCACTTT	CAEGPGGSPLHF
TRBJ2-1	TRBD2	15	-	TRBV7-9	TGTGCCAGCAGCTTACCACTAGGACTAGCGGGAGGGCAGTTCTTC	CASSLPLGLAGGQFF
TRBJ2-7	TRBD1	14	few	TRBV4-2	TGTGCCAGCAGCCAACTGGACAGGTTTATGGAGCAGTACTTC	CASSQLDRFMEQYF
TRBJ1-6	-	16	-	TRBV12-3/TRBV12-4	TGTGCCAGCAGTCAACAGGTTGGGGCGTTAGGTTCACCCCTCCACTTT	CASSQQVGALGSPLHF
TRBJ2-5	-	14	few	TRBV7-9	TGTGCCAGCAGCTTTCTAGGGGCCAAAGAGACCCAGTACTTC	CASSFLGAKETQYF
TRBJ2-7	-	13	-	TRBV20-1	TGCAGTGCTTCCAGACCCGATGGCAACGAGCAGTACTTC	CSASRPDGNEQYF
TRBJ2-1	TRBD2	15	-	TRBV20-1	TGCAGTGCTAGCGGGGCGGGAGGGAATAGGAATGAGCAGTTCTTC	CSASGAGGNRNEQFF
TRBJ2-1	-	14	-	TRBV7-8	TGTGCCAGCAGCCCGAACGACGGGATGGGTGAGCAGTTCTTC	CASSPNDGMGEQFF
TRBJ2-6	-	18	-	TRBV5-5	TGTGCCAGCAGCTTGGGTGGGGGGACAGTGGCTGGGGCCAACGTCCTGACTTTC	CASSLGGGTVAGANVLTF
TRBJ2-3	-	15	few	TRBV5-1	TGCGCCAGCAGCTTTTACACGGGGGGCACAGATACGCAGTATTTT	CASSFYTGGTDTQYF
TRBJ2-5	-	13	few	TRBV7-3	TGTGCCAGCAGCTCGGGGCCTGTAAAGACCCAGTACTTC	CASSSGPVKTQYF
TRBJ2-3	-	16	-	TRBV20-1	TGCAGTGCTAGTTCGGGGCGAGGAGGGGGTGCAGATACGCAGTATTTT	CSASSGRGGGADTQYF
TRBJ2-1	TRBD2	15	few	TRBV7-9	TGTGCCAGCGTTAGAGCGGGAGGGCCCTCGGATGAGCAGTTCTTC	CASVRAGGPSDEQFF
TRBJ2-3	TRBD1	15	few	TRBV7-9	TGTGCCAGCAGTGGCGGACAGGGTGGCACAGATACGCAGTATTTT	CASSGGQGGTDTQYF
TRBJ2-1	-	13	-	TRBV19	TGTGCCAGTAGCTACTGGGTCACCGGTGAGCAGTTCTTC	CASSYWVTGEQFF
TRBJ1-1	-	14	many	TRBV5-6	TGTGCCAGCAGCGCCGTCCGGGGATCCACTGAAGCTTTCTTT	CASSAVRGSTEAFF
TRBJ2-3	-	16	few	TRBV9	TGTGCCAGCAGCCCCCTCGCAGCGACTAGCACAGATACGCAGTATTTT	CASSPLAATSTDTQYF
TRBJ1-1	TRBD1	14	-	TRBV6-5	TGTGCCAGCAGTTACTATGACAGGGGGCGTAGAGCTTTCTTT	CASSYYDRGRRAFF
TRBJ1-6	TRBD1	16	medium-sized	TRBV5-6	TGTGCCAGCAACTCCCGGACGGGGACAGGGTTTTCACCCCTCCACTTT	CASNSRTGTGFSPLHF
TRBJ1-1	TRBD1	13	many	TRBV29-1	TGCAGCGTTAGAAGACAGGGAGGAACTGAAGCTTTCTTT	CSVRRQGGTEAFF
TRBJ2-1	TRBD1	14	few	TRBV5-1	TGCGCCAGCAGCTCGGCGGACAGGGTCGATGAGCAGTTCTTC	CASSSADRVDEQFF
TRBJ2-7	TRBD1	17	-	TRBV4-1	TGCGCCAGCAGCCAAGAGGGGTGGACAGGGAGTGCCTACGAGCAGTACTTC	CASSQEGWTGSAYEQYF
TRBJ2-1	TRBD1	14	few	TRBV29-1	TGCAGCGTTGCCCGGACAGGGACCTACAATGAGCAGTTCTTC	CSVARTGTYNEQFF
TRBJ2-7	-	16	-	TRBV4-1	TGCGCCAGCAGCGTGGAAACAGGTGGGGGCTCCTACGAGCAGTACTTC	CASSVETGGGSYEQYF
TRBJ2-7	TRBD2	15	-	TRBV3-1	TGTGCCAGCAGCCAAATTAGCGGGGGGTTCAACGAGCAGTACTTC	CASSQISGGFNEQYF
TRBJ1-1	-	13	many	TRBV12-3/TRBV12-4	TGTGCCAGCAGTTTTTCTGGGAACACTGAAGCTTTCTTT	CASSFSGNTEAFF
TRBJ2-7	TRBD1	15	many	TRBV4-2	TGTGCCAGCAGCCAACCGGGACAGGTGTCCTACGAGCAGTACTTC	CASSQPGQVSYEQYF
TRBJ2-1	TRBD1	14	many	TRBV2	TGTGCCAGCAGGGAGACAGGGGATGGGAATGAGCAGTTCTTC	CASRETGDGNEQFF
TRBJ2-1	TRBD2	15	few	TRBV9	TGTGCCAGCAGCGATAGCGGGCACCTTTACAATGAGCAGTTCTTC	CASSDSGHLYNEQFF
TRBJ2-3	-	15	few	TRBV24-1	TGTGCCACCAGTGGGGCTCAGCGCGCCACAGATACGCAGTATTTT	CATSGAQRATDTQYF
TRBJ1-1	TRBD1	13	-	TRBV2	TGTGCCAGCAGTGAGGACAGGGGGATTGAAGCTTTCTTT	CASSEDRGIEAFF
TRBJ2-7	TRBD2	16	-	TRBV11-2	TGTGCCAGCAGCAGACTAGCGGGGGGCTCGTCCTACGAGCAGTACTTC	CASSRLAGGSSYEQYF